The clone carrying this T cell receptor beta chain was detected many times. The V end was cut by 0 bases, the J end by 1 base, with 10 bases between. The germline V gene has CDR1 LNHNV and CDR2 YYDKDF (reference sequence). This CDR3 has 15 residues. Presentation of ophthalmopathy in the donors involved moderate-to-severe activity, CAS ≥3, NOSPECS ≥4 and a duration under 3 months. Exclusion criteria comprised other autoimmune diseases, uncontrolled infections, pregnancy or lactation in patients. Clinical symptoms, serum thyroxine, TRAb, thyroid ultrasound and orbital computed tomography determined diagnosis. TCR beta CDR3 regions were amplified from RNA transcripts. Investigators did first-round RT-PCR with HTBI primers, then second-round multiplex PCR. TCRdb called the multiplex PCR reads again in MiXCR, with one record for every CDR3 protein. This sample has 300,000 or so distinct CDR3 sequences, with 17% found just once.

The sample is drawn from a study of Graves' ophthalmopathy and Graves' hyperthyroidism. Study-level information: No treatment had been given when peripheral blood was collected at initial diagnosis.

The rearrangement links TRBV15 to TRBJ2-7; D remains unclear. Material for sequencing was peripheral blood. The sequence was obtained from an adult man with Graves' ophthalmopathy. The CDR3 region is CATSRDYGSSYEQYF. CDR3 nucleotide sequence: TGTGCCACCAGCAGAGATTATGGCAGTTCCTACGAGCAGTACTTC.